This T cell receptor beta chain was captured in a study of blood T cell repertoires in COVID-19. The overall study: The cDNA or gDNA used as material had been derived from T cells, B-cell-depleted T cells, or PBMCs.

Worth noting for this clone: Different DNA sequences within this sample yield the same CDR3.

V lost 5 bases and J lost 1, with 8 bases in between. Per the germline V gene, CDR1 is SGHTA and CDR2 is FQGNSA. The CDR3 totals 13 residues. Participants, 18 to 89 years old, spanned 25 or so US areas. Recovered Cohort 3 donors showed two negative PCRs, clearance, or symptom resolution. Some clones are missing from TCRdb's copy, which holds only in-frame ones; the method was immunoSEQ multiplex PCR. Among about 300,000 clones listed, 65% to 90% were seen once. Input material: PBMCs or T cells enriched from blood (not recorded which). This sequence joins TRBV7-2 and TRBJ1-1; the D gene is possibly TRBD1 (6 bases). This TCR derives from a man aged 25 to 40 who had recovered from COVID-19. The CDR3 is CASSLGANTEAFF. The CDR3 nucleotides are TGTGCCAGCAGCCTGGGGGCGAACACTGAAGCTTTCTTT.